This TCR beta chain was sequenced during a study of blood T cell repertoires in COVID-19. Study-wide background: Some COVID-19 samples were acute and others convalescent; all came from the United States, Italy and Spain. In each case, the material was cDNA or gDNA derived from T cells, B-cell-depleted T cells, or PBMCs.

As originally analysed: The authors estimated nucleated cell counts from reference gene primer amplification. Some clones are missing from TCRdb's copy, which holds only in-frame ones; the method was immunoSEQ multiplex PCR. The DNA was the basis for D and trimming; V, J and clone size are from that table. The sample consists of 70,000 or so clones, 65% to 85% of them appearing once. J lost 5 bases, V lost 3 bases, and 7 bases had no gene match. The germline CDR1 and CDR2 sequences are ENHRY and SYGVKD. This CDR3 comprises 15 residues. Sequenced material: peripheral blood. The V and J genes are TRBV10-3 and TRBJ2-1; 7 nucleotides agree with TRBD1. The clonotype was recovered from a man older than 75 with active or convalescent COVID-19. CDR3 DNA: TGTGCCATCAGTGAATGGGGACAGAGTAACAATGAGCAGTTCTTC. Translation gives CAISEWGQSNNEQFF.